This record concerns one T cell receptor beta chain sequence. There is no known antigen for this receptor. No per-base quality is available; no much larger clone lies one base away. This record comes from a study of early T cells in non-severe SARS-CoV-2 infection (dated by TCRdb to the early 2020s). Describing the broader study: Bulk RNA from unsorted whole blood was used for TCR sequencing, so alpha and beta chains could not be paired.

This was a case-control study nested in a cohort of healthcare workers in London, UK, who had nasopharyngeal swab PCR tests and blood samples taken every week. Healthcare workers were enrolled in the week of the UK lockdown, from 23 to 31 March 2020, and were followed every week for up to roughly 16 weeks. Paper-wide results and their limitations: VDJdb matching was skewed toward anti-spike CD8 responses and likely underestimated virus-specific expansions by missing private and CD4 specificities.

The germline V gene sets CDR1 to MDHEN and CDR2 to SYDVKM. At the junction V is shortened by 4 bases and J by 7 bases, with 8 bases in between. The CDR3 contains 12 residues, cysteine and phenylalanine counted. The entry retains the CDR3 DNA only, 36 bases that are in frame from base 1. Libraries were built with 5' RACE. These reads were obtained on a NextSeq 500. Unique molecular identifiers were attached to individual cDNA molecules in the TCR library protocol so that sequencing error and PCR bias could be corrected. Both TCR alpha and beta chains were sequenced, and tight co-correlation was observed between alpha and beta sequence abundances in each sample. In the paper's pipeline: V gene, J gene and CDR3 annotation of TCR sequences was performed with Decombinator V4. TCRs were defined as expanded if a significant change between any two time points was detected under a Poisson model with p below 0.0001. TCR abundances were normalised to the total number of TCRs sequenced per sample and expressed as counts per million. TRAV1-2 paired with TRAJ12, TRAJ20 or TRAJ33 defined MAIT TCRs, while TRAV10 paired with TRAJ18 defined iNKT TCRs. VDJdb, accessed 1 November 2021, was searched for CMV, EBV and SARS-CoV-2 annotated TCRs, with TCRs annotated for multiple antigens excluded. TCRdb trimmed public reads at Q25 via fastp, called clones via MiXCR and kept in-frame beta chains. Rows with a matching CDR3 protein are joined into one entry that keeps the most common DNA and genes. The V and J calls reflect TCRdb's pipeline rather than the authors' work. The sample table lists approximately 79,000 distinct CDR3 sequences, 9.5% to 15% of them with a count of one. Jointly, the top ten make up 1% to 1.4% of the sample.

The receptor was isolated from an adult who was a healthcare worker with PCR-confirmed SARS-CoV-2 infection or an uninfected control (not recorded which). The chain joins TRBV28 to TRBJ1-5, with no confidently assigned D gene. Sequenced material: whole blood. The encoded CDR3 is CASSSLDQPQHF. DNA sequence: TGTGCCAGCAGTTCCCTTGACCAGCCCCAGCATTTT.